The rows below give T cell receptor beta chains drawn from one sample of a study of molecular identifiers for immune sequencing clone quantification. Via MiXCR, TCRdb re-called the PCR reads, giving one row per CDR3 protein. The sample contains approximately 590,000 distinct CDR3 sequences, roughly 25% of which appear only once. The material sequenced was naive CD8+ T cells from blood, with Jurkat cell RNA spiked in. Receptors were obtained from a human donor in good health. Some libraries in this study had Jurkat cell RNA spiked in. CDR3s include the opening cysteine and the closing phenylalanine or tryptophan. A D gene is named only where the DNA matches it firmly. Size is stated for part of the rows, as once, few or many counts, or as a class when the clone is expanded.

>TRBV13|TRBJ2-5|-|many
CASSSSEEETQYF
TGTGCCAGCAGCTCAAGCGAAGAAGAGACCCAGTACTTC
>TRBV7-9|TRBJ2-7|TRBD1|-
CASSSAGQGRYYEQYF
TGTGCCAGCAGTTCAGCGGGACAGGGGCGGTATTACGAGCAGTACTTC
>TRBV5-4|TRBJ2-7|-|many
CASSLDRDAYEQYF
TGTGCCAGCAGCTTGGACAGGGACGCCTACGAGCAGTACTTC
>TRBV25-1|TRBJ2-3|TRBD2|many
CASNGTSGAVRDTQYF
TGTGCCAGCAACGGGACTAGCGGGGCTGTGAGAGATACGCAGTATTTT
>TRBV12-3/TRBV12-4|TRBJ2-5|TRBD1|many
CASSPSGTGGEETQYF
TGTGCCAGCAGTCCCTCAGGGACAGGGGGCGAAGAGACCCAGTACTTC
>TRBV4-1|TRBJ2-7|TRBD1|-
CASSQEDRARSYEQYF
TGCGCCAGCAGCCAAGAGGACAGGGCCCGCTCCTACGAGCAGTACTTC
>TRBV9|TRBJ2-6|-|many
CASSVVSSGANVLTF
TGTGCCAGCAGCGTAGTAAGCTCTGGGGCCAACGTCCTGACTTTC
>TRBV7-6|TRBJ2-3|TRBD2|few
CASSILTSGRDTQYF
TGTGCCAGCAGCATCCTGACTAGCGGGAGAGATACGCAGTATTTT
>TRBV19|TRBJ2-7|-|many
CASSIGGTAYEQYF
TGTGCCAGTAGTATCGGTGGGACGGCCTACGAGCAGTACTTC
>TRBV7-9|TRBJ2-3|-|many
CASSLLPGQDANMDTQYF
TGTGCCAGCAGCTTACTACCTGGGCAGGATGCCAACATGGATACGCAGTATTTT
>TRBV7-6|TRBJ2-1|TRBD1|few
CASSQWTGVNEQFF
TGTGCCAGCAGCCAATGGACAGGGGTCAATGAGCAGTTCTTC
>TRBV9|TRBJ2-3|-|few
CASSVTGTSTDTQYF
TGTGCCAGCAGCGTAACCGGGACTAGCACAGATACGCAGTATTTT
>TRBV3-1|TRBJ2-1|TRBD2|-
CASSLLPPGAGVLNEQFF
TGTGCCAGCAGCCTTCTACCCCCGGGAGCGGGAGTATTAAATGAGCAGTTCTTC
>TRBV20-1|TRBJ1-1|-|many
CSAYDDYTEAFF
TGCAGTGCTTATGATGATTACACTGAAGCTTTCTTT
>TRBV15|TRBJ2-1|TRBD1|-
CATSRDLYGTGENEQFF
TGTGCCACCAGCAGAGATCTTTATGGGACAGGGGAAAATGAGCAGTTCTTC
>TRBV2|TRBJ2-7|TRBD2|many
CASSESPGLAYEQYF
TGTGCCAGCAGTGAATCCCCGGGACTAGCTTACGAGCAGTACTTC
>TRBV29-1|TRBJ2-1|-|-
CSVCDGTTYNEQFF
TGCAGCGTTTGCGACGGGACGACCTACAATGAGCAGTTCTTC
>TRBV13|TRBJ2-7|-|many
CASSLGLVRYEQYF
TGTGCCAGCAGCTTAGGCCTAGTCAGGTACGAGCAGTACTTC
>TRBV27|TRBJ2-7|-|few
CASLRATVMYF
TGTGCCAGCCTCAGGGCCACAGTGATGTACTTC
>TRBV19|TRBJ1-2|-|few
CASSIVGQRNYGYTF
TGTGCCAGTAGTATTGTCGGACAGCGTAACTATGGCTACACCTTC
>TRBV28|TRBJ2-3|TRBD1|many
CASSPLGTGVTDTQYF
TGTGCCAGCAGCCCCCTCGGGACAGGGGTAACAGATACGCAGTATTTT
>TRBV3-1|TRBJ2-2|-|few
CASSPLQTGELFF
TGTGCCAGCAGCCCCTTGCAAACCGGGGAGCTGTTTTTT
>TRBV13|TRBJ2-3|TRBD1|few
CASSLSDRGSTDTQYF
TGTGCCAGCAGCTTAAGCGACAGGGGTAGCACAGATACGCAGTATTTT
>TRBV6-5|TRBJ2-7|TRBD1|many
CASSARDRWGEQYF
TGTGCCAGCAGCGCTCGGGACAGGTGGGGCGAGCAGTACTTC
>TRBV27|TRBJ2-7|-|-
CASSPAAGVHEQYF
TGTGCCAGCAGTCCCGCGGCAGGGGTCCACGAGCAGTACTTC
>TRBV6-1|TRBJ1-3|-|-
CASKTGQYSGNTIYF
TGTGCCAGCAAGACAGGACAGTACTCTGGAAACACCATATATTTT
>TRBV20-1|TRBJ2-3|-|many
CSALWVLFTDTQYF
TGCAGTGCCCTCTGGGTCCTTTTCACAGATACGCAGTATTTT
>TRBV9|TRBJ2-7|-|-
CASSPTLGRGYEQYF
TGTGCCAGCAGCCCCACCCTCGGACGGGGCTACGAGCAGTACTTC
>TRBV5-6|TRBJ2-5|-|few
CASRPRPTEQETQYF
TGTGCCAGCCGACCCCGCCCGACAGAACAAGAGACCCAGTACTTC
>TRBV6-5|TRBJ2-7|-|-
CANSPGPIYEQYF
TGTGCCAACAGCCCCGGACCGATCTACGAGCAGTACTTC
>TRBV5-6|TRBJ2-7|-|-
CASSLELGAVVRPYEQYF
TGTGCCAGCAGCTTAGAATTGGGTGCGGTGGTTAGACCCTACGAGCAGTACTTC
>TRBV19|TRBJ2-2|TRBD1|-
CAIHTGGLNTGELFF
TGTGCCATCCATACAGGGGGCCTCAACACCGGGGAGCTGTTTTTT
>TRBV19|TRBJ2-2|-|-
CASSPFGHNTGELFF
TGTGCCAGTAGTCCCTTCGGACACAACACCGGGGAGCTGTTTTTT
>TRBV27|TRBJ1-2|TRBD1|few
CASSLGVGQGAPNYGYTF
TGTGCCAGCAGTTTAGGTGTGGGACAGGGGGCGCCTAACTATGGCTACACCTTC
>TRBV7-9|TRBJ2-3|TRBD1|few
CASSDSGTATTDTQYF
TGTGCCAGCAGCGATTCCGGGACAGCTACCACAGATACGCAGTATTTT
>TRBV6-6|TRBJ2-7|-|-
CASSLPLNEQYF
TGTGCCAGCAGCCTCCCTCTCAATGAGCAGTACTTC
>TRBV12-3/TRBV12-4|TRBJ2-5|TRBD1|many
CASSPDRGNNQETQYF
TGTGCCAGCAGTCCGGACAGGGGGAACAACCAAGAGACCCAGTACTTC
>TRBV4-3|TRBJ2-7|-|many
CASSQVRSAAEQYF
TGCGCCAGCAGCCAAGTTCGGTCTGCCGCCGAGCAGTACTTC
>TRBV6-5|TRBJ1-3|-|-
CASKEGFTGNTIYF
TGTGCCAGCAAAGAGGGTTTCACTGGAAACACCATATATTTT
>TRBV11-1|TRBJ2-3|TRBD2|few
CASSLMAGEDTQYF
TGTGCCAGCAGCTTAATGGCGGGAGAAGATACGCAGTATTTT
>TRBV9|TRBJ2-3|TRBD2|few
CASSVGASGWGTDTQYF
TGTGCCAGCAGCGTAGGGGCTAGCGGGTGGGGCACAGATACGCAGTATTTT
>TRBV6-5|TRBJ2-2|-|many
CASTPHPGTGELFF
TGTGCCAGCACCCCCCACCCAGGGACCGGGGAGCTGTTTTTT
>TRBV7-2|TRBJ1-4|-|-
CASSLTGPDAINEKLFF
TGTGCCAGCAGCTTAACCGGCCCGGACGCCATAAATGAAAAACTGTTTTTT
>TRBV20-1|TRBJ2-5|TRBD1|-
CSASGTEETQYF
TGCAGTGCTAGTGGGACAGAAGAGACCCAGTACTTC
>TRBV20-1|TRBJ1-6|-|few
CSASRDGHNSPLHF
TGCAGTGCTAGCCGGGATGGTCATAATTCACCCCTCCACTTT
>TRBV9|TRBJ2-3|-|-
CASSIDGLVGTDTQYF
TGTGCCAGCAGCATAGATGGGCTAGTCGGGACAGATACGCAGTATTTT
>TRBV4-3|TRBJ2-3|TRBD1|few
CASSQEEQGWSSDTQYF
TGCGCCAGCAGCCAAGAGGAACAGGGGTGGTCATCAGATACGCAGTATTTT
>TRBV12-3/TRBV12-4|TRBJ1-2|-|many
CASSYAVEGYTF
TGTGCCAGCAGCTATGCAGTTGAGGGCTACACCTTC
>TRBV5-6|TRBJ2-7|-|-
CASSLGSQEQYF
TGTGCCAGCAGCCTAGGGTCGCAGGAGCAGTACTTC
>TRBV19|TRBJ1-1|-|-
CASSIWGTGLNTEAFF
TGTGCCAGTAGTATTTGGGGAACAGGCTTGAACACTGAAGCTTTCTTT
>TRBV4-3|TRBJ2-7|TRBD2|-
CASSQRQLAGVYEQYF
TGCGCCAGCAGCCAACGTCAGCTAGCGGGAGTCTACGAGCAGTACTTC
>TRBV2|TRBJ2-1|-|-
CASSAGLGTHYNEQFF
TGTGCCAGCAGTGCGGGTCTGGGAACCCACTACAATGAGCAGTTCTTC
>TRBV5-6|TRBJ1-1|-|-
CASSFSEVRGTEAFF
TGTGCCAGCAGCTTTAGTGAGGTGCGGGGGACTGAAGCTTTCTTT
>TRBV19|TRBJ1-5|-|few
CASSIVAREVYNQPQHF
TGTGCCAGTAGTATAGTAGCCAGGGAGGTGTACAATCAGCCCCAGCATTTT